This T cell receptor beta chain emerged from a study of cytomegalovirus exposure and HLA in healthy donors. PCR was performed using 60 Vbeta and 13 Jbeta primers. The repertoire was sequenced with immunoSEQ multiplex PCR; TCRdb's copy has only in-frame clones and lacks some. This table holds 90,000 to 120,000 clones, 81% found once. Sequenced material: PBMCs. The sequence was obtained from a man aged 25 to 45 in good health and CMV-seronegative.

The DNA for the CDR3 is TGCGCCAGCAGCTTGGCCGGTATACCGTCAGATACGCAGTATTTT. Residues: CASSLAGIPSDTQYF. The rearrangement joins TRBV5-1 to TRBJ2-3; D gene ambiguous. CDR3 length: 15 residues. CDR1 and CDR2 (germline): SGHRS, YFSETQ. The germline V and J ends were trimmed by 0 bases and 4 bases, with 12 bases remaining between them.